Given below is one T cell receptor (beta chain) in context. This sample is part of a study of blood T cell repertoires in COVID-19. Trimming stripped 6 bases from V and 7 bases from J, with 7 bases between. Germline-derived CDR1 and CDR2 are MGHDK and SYGVNS. CDR3 length: 12 amino acids. The data were produced by immunoSEQ multiplex PCR, yet TCRdb's version contains in-frame clones alone and is incomplete. The table records 87,000 or so clones, more than 70% of them present only once. J is TRBJ1-6 and V is TRBV25-1; D not resolved. The sample consisted of peripheral blood. The receptor was derived from a woman over 75 in a cohort sampled during active or convalescent COVID-19. CDR3: CASRTGNSPLHF. The CDR3 region has the DNA TGTGCCAGCAGGACTGGAAATTCACCCCTCCACTTT.